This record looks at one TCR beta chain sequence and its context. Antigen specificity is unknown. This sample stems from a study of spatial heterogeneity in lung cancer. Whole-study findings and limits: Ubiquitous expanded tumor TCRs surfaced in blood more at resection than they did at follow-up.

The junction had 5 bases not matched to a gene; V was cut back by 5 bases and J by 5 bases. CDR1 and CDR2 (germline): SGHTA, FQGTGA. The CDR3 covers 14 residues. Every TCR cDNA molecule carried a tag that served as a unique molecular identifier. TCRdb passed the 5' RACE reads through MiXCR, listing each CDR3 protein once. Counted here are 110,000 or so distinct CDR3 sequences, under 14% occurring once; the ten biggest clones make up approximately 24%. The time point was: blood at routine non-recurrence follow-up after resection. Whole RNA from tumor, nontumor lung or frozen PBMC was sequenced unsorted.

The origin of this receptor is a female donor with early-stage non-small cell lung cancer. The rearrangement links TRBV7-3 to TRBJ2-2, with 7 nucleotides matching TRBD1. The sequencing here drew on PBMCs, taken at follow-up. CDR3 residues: CASSAKTGTGELFF. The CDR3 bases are TGTGCCAGCAGCGCCAAGACAGGGACCGGGGAGCTGTTTTTT. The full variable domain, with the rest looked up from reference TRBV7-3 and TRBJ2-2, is GAGVSQTPSNKVTEKGKYVELRCDPISGHTALYWYRQSLGQGPEFLIYFQGTGAADDSGLPNDRFFAVRPEGSVSTLKIQRTERGDSAVYLCASSAKTGTGELFFGEGSRLTVL.